These 23 T cell receptor beta chains came from one sample sequenced in a study of blood T cell repertoires in COVID-19. Generated by immunoSEQ multiplex PCR, the TCRdb table keeps only in-frame clones and is missing some. Of hundreds of thousands of clones in the sample, under 90% are singletons; the top ten hold roughly 10%. Sequenced input: PBMCs or T cells enriched from blood (not recorded which). These receptors were taken from a woman under 40 who had recovered from COVID-19.

The genes are TRBV18 and TRBJ2-7; 10 nucleotides line up with TRBD1. The CDR3 is made up of 15 amino acids. The V and J ends lost 3 bases and 6 bases, in that order; junction bases with no gene match: 8. Germline CDR1 is KGHSH and CDR2 is LQKENI. Written as DNA, the CDR3 is TGTGCCAGCTCACCTGGGACAGGGGACGGAGGCGAGCAGTACTTC. Translation: CASSPGTGDGGEQYF.

The CDR3 protein is CASSPTAYEQYF. CDR3 coding DNA: TGTGCCAGCTCACCAACAGCCTACGAGCAGTACTTC. This chain links TRBV18 with TRBJ2-7, with unresolved D. Looked up from germline, CDR1 is KGHSH and CDR2 is LQKENI. The CDR3 sequence is 12 residues long. Between the trimmed V and J ends, which lost 2 bases and 2 bases, there was a span of 4 bases. Together with reference TRBV18 and TRBJ2-7, the CDR3 gives the full variable domain: NAGVMQNPRHLVRRRGQEARLRCSPMKGHSHVYWYRQLPEEGLKFMVYLQKENIIDESGMPKERFSAEFPKEGPSILRIQQVVRGDSAAYFCASSPTAYEQYFGPGTRLTVT.

The chain recombines TRBV28 with TRBJ2-1; TRBD2 aligns across 9 bases. The trim removed 6 bases at V and 8 bases at J, leaving 11 bases unmatched. Germline V gene data show CDR1 as MDHEN and CDR2 as SYDVKM. This CDR3 region has 15 residues. CDR3 loop: CASRRSLAGSDEQFF. CDR3 coding DNA: TGTGCCAGCAGACGGTCCCTAGCGGGAAGCGATGAGCAGTTCTTC.

The J gene is TRBJ2-3, the V gene TRBV4-2, with 15 bases identical to TRBD2. Trimming removed 5 bases from V and 3 bases from J; junction bases left unmatched: 9. The CDR3 covers 18 residues. The V gene's germline CDR1 is LGHNA and CDR2 YNFKEQ. In DNA, the CDR3 is TGTGCCAGCAGCGAGTGGGGGACTAGCGGGAGGCGAACAGATACGCAGTATTTT. Its protein product is CASSEWGTSGRRTDTQYF.

The V gene is TRBV9, the J gene TRBJ2-2; possible D gene TRBD1, 5 bases. The CDR3 runs 17 residues. V shed 0 bases and J shed 0 bases, with 12 bases lying between them. Germline V gene data show CDR1 as SGDLS and CDR2 as YYNGEE. CDR3: CASSVDRRTPNTGELFF. The DNA for the CDR3 is TGTGCCAGCAGCGTAGATCGTAGGACACCGAACACCGGGGAGCTGTTTTTT. Looking up the rest from reference TRBV9 and TRBJ2-2 gives the full variable domain: DSGVTQTPKHLITATGQRVTLRCSPRSGDLSVYWYQQSLDQGLQFLIQYYNGEERAKGNILERFSAQQFPDLHSELNLSSLELGDSALYFCASSVDRRTPNTGELFFGEGSRLTVL.

The chain links TRBV19 to TRBJ2-7; 11 nucleotides align to TRBD2. The germline V gene has CDR1 LNHDA and CDR2 SQIVND (reference sequence). J gave up 4 bases and V 6 bases, and 8 bases lay outside the gene matches. CDR3 length: 15 residues. The CDR3 sequence: CASSPLAGDRYEQYF. The CDR3 DNA sequence: TGTGCCAGTAGCCCACTAGCGGGAGACCGGTACGAGCAGTACTTC. The variable domain in full, with the rest retrieved from reference TRBV19 and TRBJ2-7, is DGGITQSPKYLFRKEGQNVTLSCEQNLNHDAMYWYRQDPGQGLRLIYYSQIVNDFQKGDIAEGYSVSREKKESFPLTVTSAQKNPTAFYLCASSPLAGDRYEQYFGPGTRLTVT.

The chain carries TRBV19 and TRBJ2-2; D call uncertain. CDR1 and CDR2 from the germline V gene are LNHDA and SQIVND (reference sequence). Trimming pared 11 bases from V and 5 bases from J, leaving 18 bases between. The CDR3 contains 14 residues. The CDR3 loop is CAGGPKGRTGELFF. The CDR3 DNA reads as TGTGCCGGTGGGCCGAAAGGTCGGACCGGGGAGCTGTTTTTT.

The chain combines TRBV7-6 with TRBJ2-1; TRBD1 matches at 11 bases. This CDR3 region has 16 residues. The ends lost 1 base at V and 4 bases at J; junction bases unmatched: 3. From germline, CDR1 is SGHVS and CDR2 FNYEAQ. CDR3 nucleotides: TGTGCCAGCAGCTTAGAGGGACAGGGGGGTTACAATGAGCAGTTCTTC. Encoded protein: CASSLEGQGGYNEQFF. The full variable domain, its missing parts supplied by reference TRBV7-6 and TRBJ2-1, is GAGVSQSPRYKVTKRGQDVALRCDPISGHVSLYWYRQALGQGPEFLTYFNYEAQQDKSGLPNDRFSAERPEGSISTLTIQRTEQRDSAMYRCASSLEGQGGYNEQFFGPGTRLTVL.

The sample holds a few counts of this clone. The chain is built from TRBV9 and TRBJ2-7, with 9 bases lining up with TRBD1. Germline V gene sequence: CDR1 SGDLS, CDR2 YYNGEE. The CDR3 runs 15 residues. V lost 0 bases to trimming and J lost 6 bases; unmatched junction nucleotides: 7. CDR3 nucleotides: TGTGCCAGCAGCGTAGAGGGGACAGGGTCGGCCGAGCAGTACTTC. Protein: CASSVEGTGSAEQYF.

This chain joins TRBV19 and TRBJ2-3; TRBD1 aligns across 11 bases. The CDR3 covers 15 residues. CDR1 is LNHDA, CDR2 SQIVND, per germline (reference sequence). Unmatched junction bases numbered 7, after V lost 8 bases and J lost 3 bases. CDR3 residues: CASDKGTGGTDTQYF. The CDR3 DNA reads as TGTGCCAGTGATAAGGGGACAGGGGGAACAGATACGCAGTATTTT.

The rearrangement joins TRBV7-3 to TRBJ1-1; maybe TRBD1 (5 bases). The length of the CDR3 is 15 residues. V was pared by 5 bases and J by 0 bases, with 13 bases between. Germline V CDR1 and CDR2: SGHTA, FQGTGA. The CDR3 sequence is CASSRSGGMNTEAFF. For the CDR3, the DNA is TGTGCCAGCAGCCGATCGGGGGGGATGAACACTGAAGCTTTCTTT.

The chain carries TRBV18 and TRBJ2-2, with 7 positions matching TRBD1. Losses at the gene ends were 8 bases for V and 2 bases for J; bases not matched to a gene: 11. In germline, CDR1 is KGHSH, CDR2 LQKENI. The CDR3 sequence is 16 residues long. The CDR3 region has the DNA TGTGCCAGCCGTCGACCGGGACAGATAAACACCGGGGAGCTGTTTTTT. Translating it yields CASRRPGQINTGELFF.

The CDR3 DNA sequence: TGTGCCAGCAGTCCCAACAGTGGGAACACTGAAGCTTTCTTT. Protein product: CASSPNSGNTEAFF. V is TRBV27 and J is TRBJ1-1; D gene ambiguous. V was shortened by 5 bases and J by 1 base, with 11 bases between the two germline ends. This CDR3 region has 14 residues. In germline, CDR1 is MNHEY, CDR2 SMNVEV (reference sequence).

The chain has TRBV3-1 (or the pseudogene TRBV3-2) and TRBJ2-1, with a weak D call TRBD2 (6 bases). V was trimmed by 2 bases and J by 9 bases, leaving 23 bases between them. The CDR3 has 17 residues. Germline V gene sequence: CDR1 LGHDT, CDR2 YNNKEL (reference sequence). The CDR3 DNA reads as TGTGCCAGCAGCCAAACCTTAGGGACTCCTCTCCTAGGTGAGCAGTTCTTC. The encoded protein is CASSQTLGTPLLGEQFF.

The V gene is TRBV14, the J gene TRBJ2-7; TRBD1 is a possible D gene (5 bases). V lost 5 bases and J lost 3, with 8 bases in between. CDR3 length: 12 residues. CDR1 is SGHDN and CDR2 is FVKESK in the germline V gene. The CDR3 sequence is CASSNQGYEQYF. The CDR3 DNA reads TGTGCCAGCAGCAATCAGGGCTACGAGCAGTACTTC.

The chain uses TRBV6-5 and TRBJ1-1, with D maybe TRBD1 (6 bases). CDR1 is MNHEY and CDR2 is SVGAGI in the germline V gene. CDR3 length: 14 amino acids. V was clipped by 11 bases and J by 4 bases, with 20 bases between them. This chain's CDR3 is CAARWGGEGTEAFF. Here the CDR3 DNA reads TGTGCCGCAAGATGGGGGGGCGAGGGCACTGAAGCTTTCTTT.

The chain links TRBV25-1 to TRBJ1-1; the match to TRBD1 covers 8 bases. This CDR3 has 13 amino acids. Trimming took 10 bases from V and 1 from J; bases not matched to a gene: 5. CDR1 and CDR2 from the germline V gene are MGHDK and SYGVNS. CDR3 nucleotides: TGTGCCACCCGCGGACAGGGGAACACTGAAGCTTTCTTT. Translation: CATRGQGNTEAFF. Based on the CDR3 plus reference TRBV25-1 and TRBJ1-1, the full variable domain is EADIYQTPRYLVIGTGKKITLECSQTMGHDKMYWYQQDPGMELHLIHYSYGVNSTEKGDLSSESTVSRIRTEHFPLTLESARPSHTSQYLCATRGQGNTEAFFGQGTRLTVV.

The genes are TRBV19 and TRBJ1-3, with D unresolved. Trimming left V 4 bases short and J 0 bases short, with 10 bases between. Germline loops: CDR1 LNHDA, CDR2 SQIVND (reference sequence). The CDR3 is 15 amino acids. The chain's CDR3 is CASSTGRFSGNTIYF. CDR3 DNA sequence: TGTGCCAGTAGTACAGGCCGTTTCTCTGGAAACACCATATATTTT.

The rearrangement links TRBV7-9 to TRBJ2-2, with D possibly being TRBD2 (5 bases). This CDR3 is built from 15 residues. Trimming stripped 5 bases from V and 2 bases from J, with 12 bases between. Germline assignment: CDR1 SEHNR and CDR2 FQNEAQ (reference sequence). The CDR3 loop is CASSHTDLNTGELFF. CDR3 nucleotides: TGTGCCAGCAGCCATACGGACTTAAACACCGGGGAGCTGTTTTTT.

The rearrangement links TRBV21-1 to TRBJ1-5; the tabulated D call, TRBD1, remains unverified against the DNA. TRBV21-1 constitutes a pseudogene. This CDR3 spans 16 amino acids. The CDR3 nucleotides read TGTGCCAGCAGGCCTTTCGACAGGGGAGAAGGTCAGCCCCAGCATTTT. Protein product: CASRPFDRGEGQPQHF.

This chain connects TRBV19 to TRBJ2-1, with a tentative D call TRBD2 (5 bases). Germline values: CDR1 LNHDA, CDR2 SQIVND (reference sequence). The CDR3 has 13 residues. Trimming stripped 4 bases from V and 9 bases from J, with 13 bases between. DNA for the CDR3: TGTGCCAGTAGTACCCTAATCGCGGGTGAGCAGTTCTTC. This encodes CASSTLIAGEQFF.

Concerning this clone itself: This specimen includes other DNA sequences encoding the same CDR3. The chain couples TRBV2 to TRBJ2-7, with D unclear. With 7 bases removed from V and 3 bases from J, the gap between germline ends came to 10 bases. Germline assignment: CDR1 SNHLY and CDR2 FYNNEI. The CDR3 is 12 residues long. CDR3 sequence (DNA): TGTGCCAGCATGCTGGCAGACTACGAGCAGTACTTC. This encodes CASMLADYEQYF.

This chain joins TRBV9 and TRBJ1-3; D perhaps matches TRBD1 (6 bases). Trimming shortened V by 4 bases and J by 1 base, and 15 bases separated the two germline ends. From germline, CDR1 is SGDLS and CDR2 YYNGEE. The CDR3 is 16 residues long. For the CDR3, the DNA is TGTGCCAGCAGCCCTGGGGGGGGCAGGTCTGGAAACACCATATATTTT. This gives the protein CASSPGGGRSGNTIYF.